This is a list of T cell receptor beta chains from one sample in a study of blood T cell repertoires in COVID-19. The method was immunoSEQ multiplex PCR; TCRdb's version includes in-frame clones alone and lacks a portion of them. The sample lists nearly 110,000 clones, more than 70% seen once, with approximately 5% in the top ten. What was sequenced was peripheral blood. These receptors were collected from a man aged 40-49 years with active or convalescent COVID-19. The CDR3 runs from the conserved cysteine through the conserved F or W. D genes are given only for firm matches. The size of a clone is reported for some rows only, either as once, few or many, or as a class for expanded clones.

CDR3: CASSVGASSYNEQFF
DNA: TGTGCCAGCAGCGTAGGAGCAAGCTCCTACAATGAGCAGTTCTTC
D: NA
J: TRBJ2-1
V: TRBV9
size: NA

CDR3: CASSGTDDNQPQHF
DNA: TGTGCCAGCAGTGGGACTGACGATAATCAGCCCCAGCATTTT
D: NA
J: TRBJ1-5
V: TRBV2
size: NA

CDR3: CASSQDGGDGAGLAGRNEQFF
DNA: TGCGCCAGCAGCCAAGATGGGGGGGACGGCGCCGGACTAGCGGGAAGAAATGAGCAGTTCTTC
D: TRBD2
J: TRBJ2-1
V: TRBV4-3
size: NA

CDR3: CASRQDVGTGLYEQYF
DNA: TGTGCCAGCAGACAGGACGTGGGGACAGGGCTCTACGAGCAGTACTTC
D: TRBD1
J: TRBJ2-7
V: TRBV27
size: NA

CDR3: CASTAPEGSTNEKLFF
DNA: TGTGCCAGCACCGCACCCGAGGGTTCGACTAATGAAAAACTGTTTTTT
D: NA
J: TRBJ1-4
V: TRBV28
size: NA

CDR3: CASSVVGSAGAEQYF
DNA: TGTGCCAGCAGCGTAGTCGGTTCGGCGGGAGCCGAGCAGTACTTC
D: TRBD2
J: TRBJ2-7
V: TRBV9
size: NA

CDR3: CASSYPGTHEQFF
DNA: TGTGCCAGCAGTTACCCCGGGACACATGAGCAGTTCTTC
D: NA
J: TRBJ2-1
V: TRBV6-5
size: NA

CDR3: CASSLSGAGELFF
DNA: TGTGCCAGCAGCTTAAGTGGGGCGGGGGAGCTGTTTTTT
D: NA
J: TRBJ2-2
V: TRBV7-2
size: NA

CDR3: CASSQQGGPYNEQFF
DNA: TGTGCCAGCAGTCAACAGGGGGGCCCCTACAATGAGCAGTTCTTC
D: TRBD1
J: TRBJ2-1
V: TRBV5-6
size: NA

CDR3: CASSAGQGGSYEQYF
DNA: TGTGCCAGCAGCGCTGGACAGGGAGGTTCCTACGAGCAGTACTTC
D: TRBD1
J: TRBJ2-7
V: TRBV7-9
size: NA

CDR3: CASASGQGHSPLHF
DNA: TGTGCCAGCGCTTCGGGACAGGGACATTCACCCCTCCACTTT
D: TRBD1
J: TRBJ1-6
V: TRBV28
size: NA

CDR3: CASSLSGTGINEQFF
DNA: TGTGCCAGCAGTCTTTCCGGGACAGGTATCAATGAGCAGTTCTTC
D: TRBD1
J: TRBJ2-1
V: TRBV6-2/TRBV6-3
size: NA

CDR3: CASSQQGVGRGDTQYF
DNA: TGTGCCAGCAGCCAGCAGGGAGTCGGGAGGGGAGATACGCAGTATTTT
D: TRBD2
J: TRBJ2-3
V: TRBV4-2
size: NA

CDR3: CASSDLRTLAYEQYF
DNA: TGTGCCAGCAGTGACCTGCGGACTCTTGCCTACGAGCAGTACTTC
D: NA
J: TRBJ2-7
V: TRBV2
size: NA

CDR3: CASNGGQGRTEAFF
DNA: TGTGCCAGCAACGGCGGACAGGGGCGGACTGAAGCTTTCTTT
D: TRBD1
J: TRBJ1-1
V: TRBV6-5
size: NA

CDR3: CASSQDRGDYGYTF
DNA: TGCGCCAGCAGCCAAGACAGGGGGGACTATGGCTACACCTTC
D: TRBD1
J: TRBJ1-2
V: TRBV4-3
size: NA

CDR3: CASAQSGGSGNTIYF
DNA: TGTGCTAGTGCCCAATCAGGGGGCAGTGGAAACACCATATATTTT
D: TRBD1
J: TRBJ1-3
V: TRBV12-5
size: NA

CDR3: CASSQDSSSPLHF
DNA: TGCGCCAGCAGCCAAGATTCGAGTTCACCCCTCCACTTT
D: NA
J: TRBJ1-6
V: TRBV4-3
size: NA

CDR3: CASSLRMLGTDTQYF
DNA: TGTGCCAGCAGCTTGAGAATGTTAGGCACAGATACGCAGTATTTT
D: NA
J: TRBJ2-3
V: TRBV11-2
size: once

CDR3: CASREGGGYTF
DNA: TGTGCCAGCAGGGAGGGAGGCGGCTACACCTTC
D: NA
J: TRBJ1-2
V: TRBV12-3/TRBV12-4
size: NA

CDR3: CASMRLSSVYNEQFF
DNA: TGCGCCAGCATGCGACTATCTAGCGTCTACAATGAGCAGTTCTTC
D: NA
J: TRBJ2-1
V: TRBV5-1
size: NA

CDR3: CASSPVGSSGNTIYF
DNA: TGTGCCAGCTCTCCCGTGGGCAGCTCTGGAAACACCATATATTTT
D: NA
J: TRBJ1-3
V: TRBV18
size: NA

CDR3: CASSRQGLAAYTGELFF
DNA: TGTGCCAGCAGTCGACAGGGACTAGCGGCTTACACCGGGGAGCTGTTTTTT
D: TRBD2
J: TRBJ2-2
V: TRBV28
size: NA

CDR3: CASSGQGSEQYF
DNA: TGTGCCAGCAGTGGACAGGGAAGCGAACAGTACTTC
D: TRBD1
J: TRBJ2-7
V: TRBV6-6
size: NA

CDR3: CASSSSLILNYGYTF
DNA: TGTGCCAGCAGTTCCTCTTTAATTCTGAACTATGGCTACACCTTC
D: NA
J: TRBJ1-2
V: TRBV6-5
size: once

CDR3: CASSPVTGVGNTEAFF
DNA: TGCGCCAGCAGCCCAGTTACAGGGGTGGGGAACACTGAAGCTTTCTTT
D: TRBD1
J: TRBJ1-1
V: TRBV4-1
size: NA

CDR3: CASSTARHQPQHF
DNA: TGTGCCAGCAGCACAGCAAGGCATCAGCCCCAGCATTTT
D: NA
J: TRBJ1-5
V: TRBV7-6
size: NA

CDR3: CASSFRRAGGWETQYF
DNA: TGTGCCAGCAGCTTTCGGCGCGCGGGAGGGTGGGAGACCCAGTACTTC
D: TRBD2
J: TRBJ2-5
V: TRBV11-2
size: NA

CDR3: CASSFDRAYEQYF
DNA: TGCGCCAGCAGCTTTGACAGGGCCTACGAGCAGTACTTC
D: TRBD1
J: TRBJ2-7
V: TRBV5-1
size: NA

CDR3: CASSRDRADTQYF
DNA: TGTGCTAGCAGCCGGGACAGGGCCGATACGCAGTATTTT
D: TRBD1
J: TRBJ2-3
V: TRBV7-7
size: NA

CDR3: CASSEGANSNQPQHF
DNA: TGTGCCAGCAGTGAGGGAGCGAATAGCAATCAGCCCCAGCATTTT
D: NA
J: TRBJ1-5
V: TRBV27
size: NA

CDR3: CASSHDFSGANVLTF
DNA: TGCGCCAGCAGCCACGACTTCTCTGGGGCCAACGTCCTGACTTTC
D: NA
J: TRBJ2-6
V: TRBV4-1
size: medium-sized

CDR3: CASSERMTGATEAFF
DNA: TGTGCCAGCAGTGAAAGGATGACAGGGGCCACTGAAGCTTTCTTT
D: TRBD1
J: TRBJ1-1
V: TRBV25-1
size: NA

CDR3: CASSPEGRYEQYF
DNA: TGTGCCAGCAGCCCTGAGGGCCGCTACGAGCAGTACTTC
D: NA
J: TRBJ2-7
V: TRBV7-8
size: NA

CDR3: CASSFIRTEAFF
DNA: TGTGCCAGCAGTTTTATACGGACTGAAGCTTTCTTT
D: NA
J: TRBJ1-1
V: TRBV28
size: NA

CDR3: CASSLWTGVLTF
DNA: TGTGCCAGCAGCCTTTGGACAGGGGTTCTCACCTTC
D: TRBD1
J: TRBJ1-2
V: TRBV7-8
size: NA

CDR3: CASATLMGAVGETQYF
DNA: TGTGCCAGCGCCACTTTGATGGGGGCGGTGGGGGAGACCCAGTACTTC
D: NA
J: TRBJ2-5
V: TRBV27
size: NA

CDR3: CASSSGTVEGYTF
DNA: TGTGCCAGCAGTTCCGGGACAGTCGAGGGCTACACCTTC
D: TRBD1
J: TRBJ1-2
V: TRBV28
size: NA

CDR3: CASSEVGQLTYGYTF
DNA: TGTGCCAGCAGTGAAGTGGGACAACTAACCTATGGCTACACCTTC
D: NA
J: TRBJ1-2
V: TRBV2
size: NA

CDR3: CASSLGRGNYGYTF
DNA: TGTGCCAGCAGCTTAGGCCGGGGAAACTATGGCTACACCTTC
D: NA
J: TRBJ1-2
V: TRBV13
size: NA

CDR3: CASSLVGTGGGETQYF
DNA: TGTGCCAGCAGCTTAGTAGGGACAGGGGGCGGCGAGACCCAGTACTTC
D: TRBD1
J: TRBJ2-5
V: TRBV7-9
size: few

CDR3: CASSPRDTQYF
DNA: TGTGCCAGCAGCCCCCGAGATACGCAGTATTTT
D: NA
J: TRBJ2-3
V: TRBV7-8
size: NA

CDR3: CASSPEGSYGYTF
DNA: TGTGCCAGCAGCCCGGAAGGGAGCTATGGCTACACCTTC
D: NA
J: TRBJ1-2
V: TRBV5-4
size: NA

CDR3: CASIGGVLNIQYF
DNA: TGTGCCAGCATCGGAGGGGTCTTGAACATTCAGTACTTC
D: NA
J: TRBJ2-4
V: TRBV28
size: NA

CDR3: CASCPGGQSLTDTQYF
DNA: TGCGCCAGCTGCCCGGGGGGGCAGAGCCTCACAGATACGCAGTATTTT
D: TRBD2
J: TRBJ2-3
V: TRBV5-1
size: NA

CDR3: CASSRQLSSYEQYF
DNA: TGTGCCAGTAGTAGACAGCTTAGCTCCTACGAGCAGTACTTC
D: NA
J: TRBJ2-7
V: TRBV19
size: NA

CDR3: CASSDTYTNYGYTF
DNA: TGTGCCAGCAGCGATACATATACCAACTATGGCTACACCTTC
D: NA
J: TRBJ1-2
V: TRBV27
size: NA

CDR3: CASSTPRGLAFSSYNEQFF
DNA: TGTGCCAGTAGTACCCCTCGAGGGCTAGCTTTCTCCTCCTACAATGAGCAGTTCTTC
D: NA
J: TRBJ2-1
V: TRBV19
size: NA

CDR3: CASSIQGGTEAFF
DNA: TGTGCCAGCAGCATCCAGGGAGGCACTGAAGCTTTCTTT
D: NA
J: TRBJ1-1
V: TRBV7-3
size: NA

CDR3: CASSLTSGGYNEQFF
DNA: TGTGCCAGCAGCTTAACTAGCGGGGGTTACAATGAGCAGTTCTTC
D: TRBD2
J: TRBJ2-1
V: TRBV7-2
size: NA

CDR3: CASSRTVNEKLFF
DNA: TGTGCCAGCAGTCGGACAGTTAATGAAAAACTGTTTTTT
D: NA
J: TRBJ1-4
V: TRBV6-5
size: NA